These T cell receptor beta chains were read from a single sample in a study of metastatic and nonmetastatic thyroid tumors. TCRdb reassembled clones from the PCR reads with MiXCR. This table has 25,000 to 35,000 clones, over 15% appearing once. The sequenced sample consisted of blood. Receptors originate from a female donor with papillary thyroid cancer or a benign thyroid nodule (not recorded which). Some clones in this sample may be carry-over from other donors' samples. CDR3s include the opening cysteine and the closing phenylalanine or tryptophan. The D gene is left open where the match is weak. Only part of the rows carry a size: once, few, many, or a class if the clone is expanded.

TGCAGTGCTAGTTGGGTGGCAGGTAACTATGGCTACACCTTC | CSASWVAGNYGYTF | 14 | many | TRBJ1-2 | - | TRBV20-1
TGTGCCAGCAGTGAAGCTGGGGGGGGGCAAGAGACCCAGTACTTC | CASSEAGGGQETQYF | 15 | medium-sized | TRBJ2-5 | TRBD2 | TRBV6-1
TGCGCCAGCAGCATCCGGGACCCCCTCGGGAGCAATCAGCCCCAGCATTTT | CASSIRDPLGSNQPQHF | 17 | many | TRBJ1-5 | - | TRBV5-1
TGCAGTGCTAGAGCCAGATCGGTTAAGGATTCACCCCTCCACTTT | CSARARSVKDSPLHF | 15 | many | TRBJ1-6 | - | TRBV20-1
TGTGCCAGCAGAGACCCGGGAAGCGGGGGGGCCAATGAGCAGTTCTTC | CASRDPGSGGANEQFF | 16 | medium-sized | TRBJ2-1 | TRBD2 | TRBV6-2/TRBV6-3
TGCAGCGTTTCCCTCGGGACAGGGTCTTCACCCCTCCACTTT | CSVSLGTGSSPLHF | 14 | many | TRBJ1-6 | TRBD1 | TRBV29-1
TGTGCCAGCAGTGAAGTGGGGACTGGAGTTAACGAGCAGTACTTC | CASSEVGTGVNEQYF | 15 | few | TRBJ2-7 | - | TRBV2
TGTGCCAGTAGTATTACTCCCCGGGGCCAGGGTTTCTACACTGAAGCTTTCTTT | CASSITPRGQGFYTEAFF | 18 | many | TRBJ1-1 | - | TRBV19
TGTGCCAGCAGCCAAGATTCGGTAGCGGGGAGGACCCAGTACTTC | CASSQDSVAGRTQYF | 15 | many | TRBJ2-5 | TRBD2 | TRBV3-1
TGTGCCAGCAGCAGGACAGCAACTAATGAAAAACTGTTTTTT | CASSRTATNEKLFF | 14 | many | TRBJ1-4 | - | TRBV5-5
TGTGCCACAAGACGGAGCTCCTACAATGAGCAGTTCTTC | CATRRSSYNEQFF | 13 | many | TRBJ2-1 | - | TRBV6-1
TGTGCCAGCAGCCAGGGACTAGCGGCGGAGCAGTACTTC | CASSQGLAAEQYF | 13 | many | TRBJ2-7 | TRBD2 | TRBV6-1
TGTGCCAGCTCACCACCATCGCCGTACGAGCAGTACTTC | CASSPPSPYEQYF | 13 | many | TRBJ2-7 | - | TRBV18
TGTGCCAGCAGTTTAACTAACTATAATTCGCCCCTCCACTTT | CASSLTNYNSPLHF | 14 | many | TRBJ1-6 | - | TRBV12-3/TRBV12-4
TGTGCCAGCACCCCACTTTCCGGGACAGCCAACTATGGCTACACCTTC | CASTPLSGTANYGYTF | 16 | many | TRBJ1-2 | TRBD1 | TRBV28
TGTGCCAGGATTGTAGACAGATACAATGAGCAGTTCTTC | CARIVDRYNEQFF | 13 | - | TRBJ2-1 | - | TRBV28
TGTGCCAGTAGTATCTCCAGGCAGGGTTGGTCTGAAGCTTTCTTT | CASSISRQGWSEAFF | 15 | few | TRBJ1-1 | - | TRBV19
TGCGCCAGCAGCCAAGTATTCAGTATGTTAGGACTAGGGGGCTACGAGCAGTACTTC | CASSQVFSMLGLGGYEQYF | 19 | - | TRBJ2-7 | - | TRBV4-1
TGTGCCAGCAGCCAATATTTCATGGAGTACGATCAGTACTTC | CASSQYFMEYDQYF | 14 | - | TRBJ2-7 | - | TRBV4-2
TGTGCCAGCAGCGTAGGAGCAGTCAACTCTGGAAACACCATATATTTT | CASSVGAVNSGNTIYF | 16 | many | TRBJ1-3 | - | TRBV9
TGTGCCAGCAGCTCAGACAGGGGAGGAAACTACAATGAGCAGTTCTTC | CASSSDRGGNYNEQFF | 16 | medium-sized | TRBJ2-1 | TRBD1 | TRBV6-1
TGTGCCAGATCCCGCCCTAGCCGGAGGAACGAGCATTACTTC | CARSRPSRRNEHYF | 14 | - | TRBJ2-7 | - | TRBV2
TGTGCCATCAGAAATAGCGGGGGGGCGGAGACCCAGTACTTC | CAIRNSGGAETQYF | 14 | many | TRBJ2-5 | TRBD2 | TRBV10-3
TGTGCCAGCAGTTACTCTGTACTAGCGGGAGCGCGGGAGCAGTACTTC | CASSYSVLAGAREQYF | 16 | medium-sized | TRBJ2-7 | TRBD2 | TRBV6-5
TGTGCCAGCAGTGAAAAGGGGATCAACACCGGGGAGCTGTTTTTT | CASSEKGINTGELFF | 15 | many | TRBJ2-2 | - | TRBV2
TGTGCCAGTAGTATTAGGGACAGGGCGAACACTGAAGCTTTCTTT | CASSIRDRANTEAFF | 15 | many | TRBJ1-1 | TRBD1 | TRBV19
TGTGCCAGCAGTGTCAGCGGTACACAGAGCACAGATACGCAGTATTTT | CASSVSGTQSTDTQYF | 16 | - | TRBJ2-3 | - | TRBV6-1
TGTGCCAGCAGACTTAACACCGGGACAGGGTTCTACGAGCAGTACTTC | CASRLNTGTGFYEQYF | 16 | medium-sized | TRBJ2-7 | TRBD1 | TRBV6-2/TRBV6-3
TGTGCCAGCAGCCCGGCATTTGAAGCTTTCTTT | CASSPAFEAFF | 11 | many | TRBJ1-1 | - | TRBV7-9
TGTGCCATCGCTAGCGTGAGCAGCTCCTACAATGGGCAGTTCTTC | CAIASVSSSYNGQFF | 15 | few | TRBJ2-1 | - | TRBV6-2/TRBV6-3
TGTGCCAGCAGTTACACACAGTACGGCACGAACACCGGGGAGCTGTTTTTT | CASSYTQYGTNTGELFF | 17 | many | TRBJ2-2 | - | TRBV27
TGTGCCAGCAGCTTGGGGTGGACTAGCGGAACAGATACGCAGTATTTT | CASSLGWTSGTDTQYF | 16 | few | TRBJ2-3 | TRBD2 | TRBV5-4
TGTGCCAGCAGCCGTGGCAGTCAACAGACTGGAAACACCATATATTTT | CASSRGSQQTGNTIYF | 16 | many | TRBJ1-3 | - | TRBV6-1
TGTGCCAGCAGTTTATTGGGGGGGCGCGGGGCCAAAAACATTCAGTACTTC | CASSLLGGRGAKNIQYF | 17 | many | TRBJ2-4 | - | TRBV28
TGTGCCATCAGTGCTGGGACAGAGAACACTGAAGCTTTCTTT | CAISAGTENTEAFF | 14 | many | TRBJ1-1 | TRBD1 | TRBV10-3
TGTGCCAGCAGCTTAGGGGCCGGGACGCAATATGAGCAGTTCTTC | CASSLGAGTQYEQFF | 15 | many | TRBJ2-1 | - | TRBV7-2